The 11 T cell receptor beta chains below were found in one sample sequenced in a study of vaccination effects on CD4 cells after COVID-19. Clones were read by immunoSEQ multiplex PCR, and TCRdb kept only the in-frame ones, dropping some. Of around 30,000 clones in the sample, roughly 71% were seen once. Antigen-specific CD4+ T cells were expanded (with viral peptide pools) by the ViraFEST assay ahead of sequencing. The authors isolated CD4+ T cells after around 11 days of culture. Participants each got two BNT162b2 or mRNA-1273 vaccine doses. Their recognized antigens are unknown. Sequencing was performed on CD4+ T cells from PBMCs cultured with HCoV-NL63 spike peptides, taken after COVID-19 vaccination. These receptors were obtained from a human donor who received a COVID-19 vaccine.

This chain links TRBV21-1 with TRBJ1-2; TRBD1 is the table's D call and was not checked against the DNA. TRBV21-1 is designated a pseudogene. There are 14 residues in the CDR3. This CDR3 is CASSKGGGGFGYTF. The DNA of the CDR3 is TGTGCCAGCAGCAAAGGTGGAGGGGGCTTTGGCTACACCTTC.

The chain is built from TRBV12-5 and TRBJ1-5; D remains ambiguous. The CDR3 length is 17 residues. Germline V CDR1 and CDR2: LGHNT, FRNRAP. The germline V and J ends were trimmed by 0 bases and 4 bases, with 16 bases remaining between them. CDR3 protein: CASGLVNSGRPNQPQHF. The CDR3 region has the DNA TGTGCTAGTGGTTTGGTAAACTCCGGCAGACCTAATCAGCCCCAGCATTTT. The whole variable domain, filled in from reference TRBV12-5 and TRBJ1-5, reads DARVTQTPRHKVTEMGQEVTMRCQPILGHNTVFWYRQTMMQGLELLAYFRNRAPLDDSGMPKDRFSAEMPDATLATLKIQPSEPRDSAVYFCASGLVNSGRPNQPQHFGDGTRLSIL.

This chain joins TRBV13 and TRBJ2-1, with D perhaps matching TRBD2 (6 bases). Germline V gene lookup returns CDR1 PRHDT and CDR2 FYEKMQ (reference sequence). The CDR3 is 12 amino acids. Trimming pared 4 bases from V and 11 bases from J, leaving 12 bases between. The CDR3 spells CASSSDREKQFF. The CDR3 DNA is TGTGCCAGCAGCTCCGATCGGGAGAAGCAGTTCTTC.

This sequence joins TRBV24-1 and TRBJ2-3; 12 nucleotides align to TRBD2. V shed 7 bases and J 0 bases; nucleotides not matched to a gene: 1. This CDR3 is built from 15 residues. Germline CDR1 KGHDR, CDR2 SFDVKD. The CDR3 nucleotides read TGTGCCACCAGGACTAGCGGGGGAAGCACAGATACGCAGTATTTT. Encoded protein: CATRTSGGSTDTQYF.

V gene TRBV20-1 combines with J gene TRBJ2-1; 8 bases agree with TRBD1. V lost 3 bases and J lost 6; bases outside the gene matches: 10. CDR1 and CDR2 (germline): DFQATT, SNEGSKA (reference sequence). CDR3 length equals 15 residues. The CDR3 spells CSASKPGQAFNEQFF. The CDR3 DNA sequence: TGCAGTGCTAGTAAACCGGGACAGGCGTTCAATGAGCAGTTCTTC.

The V gene is TRBV5-6, the J gene TRBJ1-4; TRBD1 agrees at 9 bases. V shed 3 bases, J shed 8 bases, and the junction held 5 bases outside the gene matches. CDR3 length: 14 amino acids. CDR1 is SGHDT and CDR2 is YYEEEE in the germline V gene. The CDR3 sequence is CASSSDRGIEKLFF. CDR3 bases: TGTGCCAGCAGCTCGGACAGGGGAATAGAAAAACTGTTTTTT.

This chain links TRBV3-1 (or the pseudogene TRBV3-2) with TRBJ1-1, with D tentatively TRBD1 (5 bases). Germline-derived CDR1 and CDR2 are LGHDT and YNNKEL (reference sequence). The length of the CDR3 is 14 residues. Trimming took 0 bases from V and 4 from J, leaving 9 bases between them. CDR3 amino acids: CASSQDWGGTEAFF. The CDR3 DNA is TGTGCCAGCAGCCAAGATTGGGGGGGCACTGAAGCTTTCTTT.

J is TRBJ1-1 and V is TRBV19, with D tentatively TRBD1 (5 bases). Trimming took 4 bases from V and 3 from J, leaving 15 bases between them. The V gene's germline CDR1 is LNHDA and CDR2 SQIVND (reference sequence). CDR3 length equals 15 residues. In nucleotides, the CDR3 is TGTGCCAGTAGTAGCCTTGGGGCGGGGGACACTGAAGCTTTCTTT. The encoded protein is CASSSLGAGDTEAFF.

The chain links TRBV3-1 (or the pseudogene TRBV3-2) to TRBJ1-2, with 12 positions matching TRBD1. Germline V gives CDR1 LGHDT, CDR2 YNNKEL (reference sequence). This CDR3 comprises 14 residues. Losses at the gene ends were 4 bases for V and 8 bases for J; bases not matched to a gene: 5. The CDR3 region is CASSPGTGGGGYTF. The CDR3, as DNA: TGTGCCAGCAGCCCCGGGACAGGGGGCGGCGGCTACACCTTC.

This chain connects TRBV3-1 (or the pseudogene TRBV3-2) to TRBJ2-3; 8 bases are shared with TRBD2. Trimming removed 2 bases from V and 6 bases from J; junction bases left unmatched: 7. The V gene's germline CDR1 is LGHDT and CDR2 YNNKEL (reference sequence). This CDR3 region has 15 residues. CDR3 nucleotide sequence: TGTGCCAGCAGCCAACACGGGGGGGGGATCGATACGCAGTATTTT. Amino acids: CASSQHGGGIDTQYF.

The chain recombines TRBV10-3 with TRBJ1-5; D is perhaps TRBD1 (5 bases). From germline, CDR1 is ENHRY and CDR2 SYGVKD. V was trimmed by 4 bases and J by 0 bases, leaving 10 bases between them. CDR3 length equals 15 residues. The DNA of the CDR3 is TGTGCCATCAGTGGTTTAGGGGATAGCAATCAGCCCCAGCATTTT. Amino acids: CAISGLGDSNQPQHF.